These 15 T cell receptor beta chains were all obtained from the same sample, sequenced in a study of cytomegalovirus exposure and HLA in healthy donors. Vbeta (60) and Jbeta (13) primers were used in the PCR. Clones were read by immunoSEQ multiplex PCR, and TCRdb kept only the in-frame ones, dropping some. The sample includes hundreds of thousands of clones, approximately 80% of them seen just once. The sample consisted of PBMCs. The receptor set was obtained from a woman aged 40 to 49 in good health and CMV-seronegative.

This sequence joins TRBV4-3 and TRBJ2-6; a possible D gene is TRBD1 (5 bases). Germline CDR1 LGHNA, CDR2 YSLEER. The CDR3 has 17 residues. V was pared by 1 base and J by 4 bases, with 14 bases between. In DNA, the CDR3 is TGCGCCAGCAGCCAAGGTGTCGCAGGGAAGGGGGCCAACGTCCTGACTTTC. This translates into CASSQGVAGKGANVLTF.

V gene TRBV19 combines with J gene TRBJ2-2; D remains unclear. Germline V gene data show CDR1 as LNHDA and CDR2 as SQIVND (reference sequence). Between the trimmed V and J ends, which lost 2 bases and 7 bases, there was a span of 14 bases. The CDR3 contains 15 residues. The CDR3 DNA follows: TGTGCCAGTAGTATAAACAGCCTGATCATCGGGGAGCTGTTTTTT. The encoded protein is CASSINSLIIGELFF.

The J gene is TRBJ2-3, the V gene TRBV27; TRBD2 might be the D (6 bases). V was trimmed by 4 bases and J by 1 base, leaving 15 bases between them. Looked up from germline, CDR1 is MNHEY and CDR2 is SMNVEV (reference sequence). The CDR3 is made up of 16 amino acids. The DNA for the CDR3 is TGTGCCAGCAGTTACTGGAGGGCTAGCGGCACAGATACGCAGTATTTT. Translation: CASSYWRASGTDTQYF.

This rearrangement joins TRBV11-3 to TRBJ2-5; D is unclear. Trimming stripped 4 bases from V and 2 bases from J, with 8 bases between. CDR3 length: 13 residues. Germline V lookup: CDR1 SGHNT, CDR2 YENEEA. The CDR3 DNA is TGTGCCAGCAGCTATAGGCGGCAAGAGACCCAGTACTTC. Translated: CASSYRRQETQYF.

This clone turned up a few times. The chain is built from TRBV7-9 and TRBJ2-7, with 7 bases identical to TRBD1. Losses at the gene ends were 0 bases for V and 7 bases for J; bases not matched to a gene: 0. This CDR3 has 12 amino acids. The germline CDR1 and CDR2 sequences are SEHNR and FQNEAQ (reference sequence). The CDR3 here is CASSLAQGEQYF. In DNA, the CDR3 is TGTGCCAGCAGCTTAGCACAGGGGGAGCAGTACTTC.

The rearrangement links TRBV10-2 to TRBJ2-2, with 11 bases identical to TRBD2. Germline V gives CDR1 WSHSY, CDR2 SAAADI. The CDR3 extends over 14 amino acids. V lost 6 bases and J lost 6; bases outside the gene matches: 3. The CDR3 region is CASRALAGAGELFF. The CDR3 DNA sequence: TGCGCCAGCAGGGCACTAGCGGGGGCCGGGGAGCTGTTTTTT.

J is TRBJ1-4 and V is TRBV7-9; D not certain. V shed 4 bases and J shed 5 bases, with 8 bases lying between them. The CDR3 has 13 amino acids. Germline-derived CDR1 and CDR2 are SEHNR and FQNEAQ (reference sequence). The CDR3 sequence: CASSSGNNEKLFF. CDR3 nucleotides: TGTGCCAGCAGCTCCGGGAACAATGAAAAACTGTTTTTT. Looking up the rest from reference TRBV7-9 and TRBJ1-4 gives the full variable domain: DTGVSQNPRHKITKRGQNVTFRCDPISEHNRLYWYRQTLGQGPEFLTYFQNEAQLEKSRLLSDRFSAERPKGSFSTLEIQRTEQGDSAMYLCASSSGNNEKLFFGSGTQLSVL.

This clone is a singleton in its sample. Written as DNA, the CDR3 is TGTGCCAGCTCACCATTAGGGGGGGCAGGCACTGAAGCTTTCTTT. This translates into CASSPLGGAGTEAFF. The chain joins TRBV18 to TRBJ1-1, with D tentatively TRBD1 (6 bases). The germline V gene has CDR1 KGHSH and CDR2 LQKENI. V dropped 2 bases and J dropped 4 bases, with 14 bases sitting between them. The length of the CDR3 is 15 residues.

The CDR3 nucleotides are TGTGCCAGCAGACTCTCTCCGGGATACGAGCAGTACTTC. It specifies CASRLSPGYEQYF. This chain links TRBV5-4 with TRBJ2-7; D may be TRBD2 (5 bases). The CDR3 spans 13 residues. V was pared by 5 bases and J by 4 bases, with 13 bases between. Germline values: CDR1 SGHNT, CDR2 YYREEE (reference sequence). Based on the CDR3 plus reference TRBV5-4 and TRBJ2-7, the full variable domain is ETGVTQSPTHLIKTRGQQVTLRCSSQSGHNTVSWYQQALGQGPQFIFQYYREEENGRGNFPPRFSGLQFPNYSSELNVNALELDDSALYLCASRLSPGYEQYFGPGTRLTVT.

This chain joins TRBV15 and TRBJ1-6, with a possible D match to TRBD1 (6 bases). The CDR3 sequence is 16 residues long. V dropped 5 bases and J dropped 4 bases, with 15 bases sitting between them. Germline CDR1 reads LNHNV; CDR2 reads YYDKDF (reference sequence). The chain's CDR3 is CATSESGRGYNSPLHF. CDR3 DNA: TGTGCCACCAGCGAGTCCGGAAGGGGGTATAATTCACCCCTCCACTTT.

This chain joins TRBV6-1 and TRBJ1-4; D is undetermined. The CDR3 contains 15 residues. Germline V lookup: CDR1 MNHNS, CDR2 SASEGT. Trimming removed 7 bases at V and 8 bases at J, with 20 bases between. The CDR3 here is CASTPTGRAGEKLFF. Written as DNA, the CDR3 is TGTGCCAGCACCCCCACCGGGAGAGCCGGGGAAAAACTGTTTTTT.

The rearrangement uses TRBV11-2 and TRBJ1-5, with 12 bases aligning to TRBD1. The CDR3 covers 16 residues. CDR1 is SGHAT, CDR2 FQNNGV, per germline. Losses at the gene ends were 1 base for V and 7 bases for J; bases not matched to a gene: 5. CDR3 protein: CASSLGGQGARQPQHF. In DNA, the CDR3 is TGTGCCAGCAGCTTAGGGGGACAGGGGGCGAGACAGCCCCAGCATTTT.

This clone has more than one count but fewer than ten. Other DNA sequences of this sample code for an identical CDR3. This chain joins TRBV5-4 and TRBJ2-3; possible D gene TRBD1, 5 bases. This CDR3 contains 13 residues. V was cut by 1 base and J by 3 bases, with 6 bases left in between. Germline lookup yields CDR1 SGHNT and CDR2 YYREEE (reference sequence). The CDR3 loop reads CASSLSGTDTQYF. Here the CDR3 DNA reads TGTGCCAGCAGCTTGTCAGGGACAGATACGCAGTATTTT. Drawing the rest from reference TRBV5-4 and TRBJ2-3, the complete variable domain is ETGVTQSPTHLIKTRGQQVTLRCSSQSGHNTVSWYQQALGQGPQFIFQYYREEENGRGNFPPRFSGLQFPNYSSELNVNALELDDSALYLCASSLSGTDTQYFGPGTRLTVL.

As DNA, the CDR3 is TGTGCTCAAGGACTAGCGGGGGGCCCGACTTTCGGGGAGCAGTACTTC. It translates to CAQGLAGGPTFGEQYF. V is TRBV30 and J is TRBJ2-7; 14 nucleotides align to TRBD2. Per germline, CDR1 GTSNPN and CDR2 SVGIG (reference sequence). The CDR3 runs 16 residues.

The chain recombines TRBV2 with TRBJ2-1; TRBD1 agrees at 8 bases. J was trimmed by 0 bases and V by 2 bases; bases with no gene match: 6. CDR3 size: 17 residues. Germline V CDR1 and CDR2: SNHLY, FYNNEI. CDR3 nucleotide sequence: TGTGCCAGCAGTGAAAGGGGACAGGCTGGCTCCTACAATGAGCAGTTCTTC. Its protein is CASSERGQAGSYNEQFF.